The text below deals with one T cell receptor beta chain. This CDR3 contains 17 residues. Between the trimmed V and J ends, which lost 3 bases and 2 bases, there was a span of 17 bases. CDR1 and CDR2 (germline): MNHNS, SASEGT. Only in-frame clones appear in the TCRdb table, and some are missing; sequencing was by immunoSEQ multiplex PCR. The table records 200,000 to 250,000 clones, around 88% of them present only once. This record belongs to a study of blood T cell repertoires in COVID-19. This sequence joins TRBV6-1 and TRBJ1-5; D gene unclear. Sequencing was done on a sample of peripheral blood. This sequence was found in a woman in her 30s who had recovered from COVID-19. The CDR3 protein is CASSEWFGPLGNQPQHF. CDR3 sequence (DNA): TGTGCCAGCAGTGAGTGGTTTGGGCCGCTCGGCAATCAGCCCCAGCATTTT.